This T cell receptor (beta chain) was observed in a study of T-cell reconstitution after alpha-beta-depleted transplantation in children. Many counts were recorded for this clonotype. Unique molecular identifiers were incorporated during preparation of the TCRbeta library. TCRdb passed the PCR reads through MiXCR, listing each CDR3 protein once. There are over 550,000 distinct CDR3 sequences in the sample; more than 9% occur only once, and roughly 4% lies in the top ten. This CDR3 is 15 amino acids long. Germline V gene data show CDR1 as SQVTM and CDR2 as ANQGSEA. The V and J ends lost 7 bases and 9 bases, in that order; junction bases with no gene match: 15.

The sequencing used PBMCs from the stem cell graft donor, collected from the stem cell graft. This clonotype was obtained from a human donor who donated a stem cell graft to a child with acute myeloid leukemia. This sequence joins TRBV29-1 and TRBJ2-1, with TRBD2 matching over 10 bases. CDR3 loop: CSARAGTSVSSEQFF. The CDR3 DNA follows: TGCAGCGCTCGGGCCGGGACTAGCGTCTCCAGTGAGCAGTTCTTC.